This is a list of T cell receptor beta chains from one sample in a study of shared clonotypes between healthy human individuals. Sequenced by immunoSEQ multiplex PCR; TCRdb stores in-frame clones only, minus some. This table holds some 2.1 million clones, less than 95% found once. What was sequenced was naive CD8+ T cells sorted from blood. The receptors stem from a man aged 18 to 29 in good health. Both conserved end residues are part of each CDR3. D genes are given only for firm matches. Some rows mark clone size as missing; the rest say once, few, many or name a class of expanded clone.

j_call clone_size d_call v_call cdr3_nt cdr3_aa
TRBJ1-4 NA NA TRBV6-6 TGTGCCAGCAGTTACTCGGGGGAGAAAGAAAAACTGTTTTTT CASSYSGEKEKLFF
TRBJ1-1 NA NA TRBV19 TGTGCCAGTACCGACCTGAACACTGAAGCTTTCTTT CASTDLNTEAFF
TRBJ2-7 NA TRBD2 TRBV5-4 TGTGCCAGCAGCCCCGATACGGGACTAGCGGGATCCGAGCAGTACTTC CASSPDTGLAGSEQYF
TRBJ2-1 NA NA TRBV6-5 TGTGCCAGCAGTTACTCAGTAAGGAATGAGCAGTTCTTC CASSYSVRNEQFF
TRBJ2-3 NA TRBD2 TRBV6-6 TGTGCCAGCACCATAGCGGGGGGGCTAGATACGCAGTATTTT CASTIAGGLDTQYF
TRBJ2-4 once NA TRBV2 TGTGCCAGCAGTGAAGGGCAGCCCCTAGCCAAAAACATTCAGTACTTC CASSEGQPLAKNIQYF
TRBJ1-2 once TRBD1 TRBV29-1 TGCAGCGTTGAGACAGGGAACCCTAACTATGGCTACACCTTC CSVETGNPNYGYTF
TRBJ1-2 NA NA TRBV7-8 TGTGCCAGCAGCCCAAATCCTAACTATGGCTACACCTTC CASSPNPNYGYTF
TRBJ1-5 NA NA TRBV19 TGTGCCAGTTGGGACGGGGATCAGCCCCAGCATTTT CASWDGDQPQHF
TRBJ1-1 NA NA TRBV15 TGTGCCACCAGCACGGCGGCGGTGGACACTGAAGCTTTCTTT CATSTAAVDTEAFF
TRBJ1-6 NA TRBD1 TRBV27 TGTGCCAGCAGTTGGACAGGGGTGAATTCACCCCTCCACTTT CASSWTGVNSPLHF
TRBJ1-4 NA NA TRBV11-2 TGTGCCAGCAGCCCTTCGTACGGAATAGGAACTAATGAAAAACTGTTTTTT CASSPSYGIGTNEKLFF
TRBJ1-6 NA NA TRBV14 TGTGCCAGCAGCCAAGAGTGGCCGGGGACCCTCCACTTT CASSQEWPGTLHF
TRBJ2-1 NA NA TRBV2 TGTGCCAGCAGTGACGCGGGATCCTACAATGAGCAGTTCTTC CASSDAGSYNEQFF
TRBJ1-1 NA NA TRBV30 TGTGCCTGGAAGGGTCTGGGGTGGGAAGCTTTCTTT CAWKGLGWEAFF
TRBJ1-2 NA NA TRBV11-2 TGTGCCAGCAGCTCAGACAGCTACCTTAACTATGGCTACACCTTC CASSSDSYLNYGYTF
TRBJ1-2 NA TRBD1 TRBV6-5 TGTGCCAGCAGTTATTTTACAGGGGGTAGTAGCTATGGCTACACCTTC CASSYFTGGSSYGYTF
TRBJ2-6 once NA TRBV4-3 TGCGCCAGCAGCCATTCTTTTCAGGGCGCCTTCTCTGGGGCCAACGTCCTGACTTTC CASSHSFQGAFSGANVLTF
TRBJ2-7 NA NA TRBV5-6 TGTGCCAGCAGCTTGACGGGACCCTACGAGCAGTACTTC CASSLTGPYEQYF
TRBJ1-2 NA TRBD1 TRBV28 TGTGCCAGCAGTTCGGACAGGGCTACCCGCTATGGCTACACCTTC CASSSDRATRYGYTF
TRBJ1-1 NA TRBD1 TRBV4-1 TGCGCCAGCAGCCAAGAGACAGGGGGTTTAGCTGAAGCTTTCTTT CASSQETGGLAEAFF
TRBJ2-2 NA NA TRBV12-2 TGTGCAAGTCCTCCTTTCAGGGGGGGTGGCACCGGGGAGCTGTTTTTT CASPPFRGGGTGELFF
TRBJ1-6 once NA TRBV30 TGTGCCTGCACAGCGGCCGTGGGATTTTCACCCCTCCACTTT CACTAAVGFSPLHF
TRBJ2-7 NA NA TRBV4-1 TGCGCCAGCAGCCAAAGGCTTGGCCCGAACTACGAGCAGTACTTC CASSQRLGPNYEQYF
TRBJ2-6 NA NA TRBV2 TGTGCCAGCAAGGACCTCTGGGCCAACGTCCTGACTTTC CASKDLWANVLTF
TRBJ2-7 NA NA TRBV29-1 TGCAGCGTGGAAATCGGCCACGAGCAGTACTTC CSVEIGHEQYF
TRBJ2-7 NA TRBD1 TRBV29-1 TGCAGCGTAGCCCTTCTGGACAGGGGAGTCTACGAGCAGTACTTC CSVALLDRGVYEQYF
TRBJ2-1 NA TRBD2 TRBV7-9 TGTGCCAGCAGAAATGGTGGAAATAGCGGGGGAAGCTCCTACAATGAGCAGTTCTTC CASRNGGNSGGSSYNEQFF
TRBJ2-1 NA NA TRBV14 TGTGCCAGCAGCCAAGATCAACAGGAGTTCGCCTACAATGAGCAGTTCTTC CASSQDQQEFAYNEQFF
TRBJ1-4 NA NA TRBV29-1 TGCAGCGTTGAACCACCGATTAATGAAAAACTGTTTTTT CSVEPPINEKLFF